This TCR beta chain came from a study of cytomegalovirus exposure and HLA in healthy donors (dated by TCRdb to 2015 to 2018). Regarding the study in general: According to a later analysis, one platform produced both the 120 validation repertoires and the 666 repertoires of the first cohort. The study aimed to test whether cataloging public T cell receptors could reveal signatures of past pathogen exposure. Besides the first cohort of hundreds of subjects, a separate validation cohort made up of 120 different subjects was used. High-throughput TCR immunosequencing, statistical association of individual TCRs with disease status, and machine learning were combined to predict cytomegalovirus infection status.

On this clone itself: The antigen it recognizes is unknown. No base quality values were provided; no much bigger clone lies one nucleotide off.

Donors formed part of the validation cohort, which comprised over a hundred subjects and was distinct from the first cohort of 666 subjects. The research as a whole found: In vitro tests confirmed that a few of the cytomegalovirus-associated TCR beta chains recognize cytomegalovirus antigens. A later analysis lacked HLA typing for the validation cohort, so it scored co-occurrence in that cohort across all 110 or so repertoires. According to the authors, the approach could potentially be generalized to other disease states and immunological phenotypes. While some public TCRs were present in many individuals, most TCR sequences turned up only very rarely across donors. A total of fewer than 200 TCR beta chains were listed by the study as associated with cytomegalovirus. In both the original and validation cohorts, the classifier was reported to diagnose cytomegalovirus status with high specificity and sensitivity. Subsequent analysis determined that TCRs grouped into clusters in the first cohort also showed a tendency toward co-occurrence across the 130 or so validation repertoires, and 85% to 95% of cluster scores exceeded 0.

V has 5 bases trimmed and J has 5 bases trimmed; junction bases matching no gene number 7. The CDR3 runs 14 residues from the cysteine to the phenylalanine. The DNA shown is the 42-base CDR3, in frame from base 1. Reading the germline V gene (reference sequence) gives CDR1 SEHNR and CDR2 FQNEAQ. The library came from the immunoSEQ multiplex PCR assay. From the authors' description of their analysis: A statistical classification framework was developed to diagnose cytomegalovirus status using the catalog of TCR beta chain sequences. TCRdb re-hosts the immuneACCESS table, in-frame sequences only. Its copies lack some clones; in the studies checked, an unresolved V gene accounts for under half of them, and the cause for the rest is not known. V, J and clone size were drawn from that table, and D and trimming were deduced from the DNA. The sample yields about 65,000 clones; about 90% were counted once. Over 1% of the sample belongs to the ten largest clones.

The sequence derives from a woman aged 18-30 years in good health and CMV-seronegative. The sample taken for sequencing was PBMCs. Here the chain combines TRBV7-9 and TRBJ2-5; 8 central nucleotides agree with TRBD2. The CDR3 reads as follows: CASSISGSGETQYF. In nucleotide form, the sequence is TGTGCCAGCAGCATCAGCGGGAGTGGGGAGACCCAGTACTTC.